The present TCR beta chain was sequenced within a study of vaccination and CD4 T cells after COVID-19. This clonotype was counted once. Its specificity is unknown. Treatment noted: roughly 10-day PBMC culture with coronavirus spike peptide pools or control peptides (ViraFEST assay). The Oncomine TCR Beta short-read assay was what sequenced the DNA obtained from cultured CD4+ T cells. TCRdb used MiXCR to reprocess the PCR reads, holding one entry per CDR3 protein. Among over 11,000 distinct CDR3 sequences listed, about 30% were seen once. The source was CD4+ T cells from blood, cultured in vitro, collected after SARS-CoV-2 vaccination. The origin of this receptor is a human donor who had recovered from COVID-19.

The CDR3 bases are TGTGCCAGCAGCTTAGCCGGGAGGGCGGGCAATGAGCAGTTCTTC. Residues: CASSLAGRAGNEQFF. The chain employs TRBV11-2 and TRBJ2-1, with TRBD2 matching over 8 bases. The germline CDR1 and CDR2 sequences are SGHAT and FQNNGV. CDR3 size: 15 residues. Trimming cost V 1 base and J 6 bases; bases outside gene matches: 5.